A selection of T cell receptor beta chains follows, all from one sample in a study of T-cell reconstitution after alpha-beta-depleted transplantation in children. TCRdb reprocessed the PCR reads with MiXCR, giving one entry per CDR3 protein. The table includes approximately 300,000 distinct CDR3 sequences, roughly 10% detected once. The source was peripheral blood, collected 180 days after TCRalphabeta/CD19-depleted stem cell transplant. These TCRs come from a male patient between 2 and 10 years old who had a stem cell transplant for chronic granulomatous disease, so the T cells may come from the graft donor. Both conserved end residues are part of each CDR3. D genes are given only for firm matches. Clone size is shown for a subset of rows, as once, few, many or a class of expanded clone.

clone size: many
V gene: TRBV5-5
J gene: TRBJ2-3
D gene: -
CDR3 DNA: TGTGCCAGCAGCTTGCCGGGGGGCAACACAGATACGCAGTATTTT
CDR3 protein: CASSLPGGNTDTQYF

clone size: many
V gene: TRBV24-1
J gene: TRBJ1-5
D gene: -
CDR3 DNA: TGTGCCACCAGGGGAAACCCCTTTAATCAGCCCCAGCATTTT
CDR3 protein: CATRGNPFNQPQHF

clone size: many
V gene: TRBV29-1
J gene: TRBJ2-7
D gene: TRBD1
CDR3 DNA: TGCAGCGTACGGACAGGGATTCCTGACTACGAGCAGTACTTC
CDR3 protein: CSVRTGIPDYEQYF

clone size: many
V gene: TRBV7-2
J gene: TRBJ1-5
D gene: -
CDR3 DNA: TGTGCCAGCAGCTTAAATATTAATCAGCCCCAGCATTTT
CDR3 protein: CASSLNINQPQHF

clone size: many
V gene: TRBV27
J gene: TRBJ2-2
D gene: TRBD2
CDR3 DNA: TGTGCCAGCAAATTGGCGGGGGTGGTGGGGGAGCTGTTTTTT
CDR3 protein: CASKLAGVVGELFF

clone size: many
V gene: TRBV7-9
J gene: TRBJ2-4
D gene: -
CDR3 DNA: TGTGCCAGCAGCTTAGTGGGGCGGAAGCTAGCCAAAAACATTCAGTACTTC
CDR3 protein: CASSLVGRKLAKNIQYF

clone size: many
V gene: TRBV29-1
J gene: TRBJ2-7
D gene: TRBD2
CDR3 DNA: TGCAGCGTCCCAGGGAGGGGTGACTACGAGCAGTACTTC
CDR3 protein: CSVPGRGDYEQYF

clone size: many
V gene: TRBV6-5
J gene: TRBJ2-5
D gene: TRBD1
CDR3 DNA: TGTGCCAGCAGTTTGAGAGGGACAGGGGGAAGCGGGACCCAGTACTTC
CDR3 protein: CASSLRGTGGSGTQYF

clone size: -
V gene: TRBV7-3
J gene: TRBJ2-6
D gene: -
CDR3 DNA: TGTGCCAGCAGTCGTAGCTCTGGGGCCAACGTCCTGACTTTC
CDR3 protein: CASSRSSGANVLTF

clone size: few
V gene: TRBV7-9
J gene: TRBJ2-5
D gene: -
CDR3 DNA: TGTGCCAGCAGATACAAGGAGGAGACCCAGTACTTC
CDR3 protein: CASRYKEETQYF

clone size: many
V gene: TRBV18
J gene: TRBJ2-1
D gene: -
CDR3 DNA: TGTGCCAGCTCACGGGACTCCCCCTCCTACAATGAGCAGTTCTTC
CDR3 protein: CASSRDSPSYNEQFF

clone size: many
V gene: TRBV18
J gene: TRBJ2-7
D gene: TRBD1
CDR3 DNA: TGTGCCAGCTCTCCGACAGGGGGCAGAACCTACGAGCAGTACTTC
CDR3 protein: CASSPTGGRTYEQYF

clone size: many
V gene: TRBV5-1
J gene: TRBJ2-5
D gene: -
CDR3 DNA: TGCGCCAGCAGACTAGCTAAGGAGACCCAGTACTTC
CDR3 protein: CASRLAKETQYF

clone size: many
V gene: TRBV3-1
J gene: TRBJ2-1
D gene: TRBD2
CDR3 DNA: TGTGCCAGCAGCCAAGATGTAGCGGGGGTAGGTGAGCAGTTCTTC
CDR3 protein: CASSQDVAGVGEQFF

clone size: many
V gene: TRBV10-3
J gene: TRBJ2-1
D gene: TRBD2
CDR3 DNA: TGTGCCCCCCTAATAAGCGGGGGACTCCGCGAGCAGTTCTTC
CDR3 protein: CAPLISGGLREQFF

clone size: many
V gene: TRBV3-1
J gene: TRBJ1-1
D gene: TRBD1
CDR3 DNA: TGTGCCAGCAGCCCCGGGACAGCAGAAGCTTTCTTT
CDR3 protein: CASSPGTAEAFF

clone size: many
V gene: TRBV25-1
J gene: TRBJ2-6
D gene: -
CDR3 DNA: TGTGCCAGCAGTGGAGGGTTAACCACCCCCTCTGGGGCCAACGTCCTGACTTTC
CDR3 protein: CASSGGLTTPSGANVLTF

clone size: many
V gene: TRBV21-1
J gene: TRBJ1-1
D gene: -
CDR3 DNA: TGTGCCAGTATGCTGAGAGGGACCACTGAAGCTTTCTTT
CDR3 protein: CASMLRGTTEAFF

clone size: many
V gene: TRBV5-1
J gene: TRBJ2-7
D gene: -
CDR3 DNA: TGCGCCAGCAGCTTGTTGGGGCCTGAATCCTACGAGCAGTACTTC
CDR3 protein: CASSLLGPESYEQYF

clone size: many
V gene: TRBV5-1
J gene: TRBJ2-3
D gene: -
CDR3 DNA: TGCGCCAGCAGCTTGGAAGGTAGCGGAGATACGCAGTATTTT
CDR3 protein: CASSLEGSGDTQYF

clone size: many
V gene: TRBV7-8
J gene: TRBJ2-2
D gene: TRBD1
CDR3 DNA: TGTGCCAGCAGTCCCCACGGGACAGGGTCGGACACCGGGGAGCTGTTTTTT
CDR3 protein: CASSPHGTGSDTGELFF

clone size: few
V gene: TRBV28
J gene: TRBJ2-7
D gene: TRBD1
CDR3 DNA: TGTGCCAGCAGTTCGGACAGGGGCCCTCACTTC
CDR3 protein: CASSSDRGPHF

clone size: many
V gene: TRBV13
J gene: TRBJ2-6
D gene: -
CDR3 DNA: TGTGCCAGCAGCCTCCGGAGCTCTGGGGCCAACGTCCTGACTTTC
CDR3 protein: CASSLRSSGANVLTF

clone size: many
V gene: TRBV20-1
J gene: TRBJ2-3
D gene: -
CDR3 DNA: TGCAGTGCTAGAGATATTCTGCGGGCCGTTACCACAGATACGCAGTATTTT
CDR3 protein: CSARDILRAVTTDTQYF

clone size: -
V gene: TRBV3-1
J gene: TRBJ2-7
D gene: -
CDR3 DNA: TGTGCCAGCAGCCCGTGGGGGCGGGGAGCCTACGAGCAGTACTTC
CDR3 protein: CASSPWGRGAYEQYF

clone size: many
V gene: TRBV18
J gene: TRBJ1-4
D gene: -
CDR3 DNA: TGTGCCAGCTTCGGAACAACTAATGAAAAACTGTTTTTT
CDR3 protein: CASFGTTNEKLFF

clone size: many
V gene: TRBV2
J gene: TRBJ2-1
D gene: TRBD2
CDR3 DNA: TGTGCCAGCAGTCGTGGACTAGCGGCCTACAATGAGCAGTTCTTC
CDR3 protein: CASSRGLAAYNEQFF

clone size: many
V gene: TRBV6-1
J gene: TRBJ1-6
D gene: -
CDR3 DNA: TGTGCCAGTGAGCATTCCGGGCGAAATTCACCCCTCCACTTT
CDR3 protein: CASEHSGRNSPLHF

clone size: many
V gene: TRBV4-3
J gene: TRBJ2-3
D gene: TRBD2
CDR3 DNA: TGCGCCAGCAGCCAGGGGGGGGGAACAGATACGCAGTATTTT
CDR3 protein: CASSQGGGTDTQYF